This T cell receptor beta chain was captured by sequencing in a study of blood T cell repertoires in COVID-19. Study-level information: From the United States, Italy and Spain came samples of acute and convalescent COVID-19.

TCRdb's table, derived via immunoSEQ multiplex PCR, lists solely in-frame clones and lacks some. The sample has about 190,000 clones, just under 80% seen once. The germline V gene has CDR1 ENHRY and CDR2 SYGVKD. The CDR3 runs to 15 residues. V gave up 2 bases and J gave up 1 base, with 8 bases separating them. This receptor was identified in an elderly woman with active or convalescent COVID-19. This chain links TRBV10-3 with TRBJ2-2, with D perhaps matching TRBD1 (5 bases). Material for sequencing was peripheral blood. The CDR3 loop is CAISERGENTGELFF. Here the CDR3 DNA reads TGTGCCATCAGTGAGAGGGGCGAGAACACCGGGGAGCTGTTTTTT.